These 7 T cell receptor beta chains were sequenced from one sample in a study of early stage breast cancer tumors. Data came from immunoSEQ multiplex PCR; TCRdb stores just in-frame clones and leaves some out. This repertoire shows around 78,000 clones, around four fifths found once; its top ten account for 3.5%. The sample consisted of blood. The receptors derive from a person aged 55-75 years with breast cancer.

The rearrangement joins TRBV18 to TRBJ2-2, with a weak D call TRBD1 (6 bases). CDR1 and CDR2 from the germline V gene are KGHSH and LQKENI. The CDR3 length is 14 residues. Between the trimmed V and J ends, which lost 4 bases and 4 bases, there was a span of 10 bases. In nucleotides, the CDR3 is TGTGCCAGCTCACTGACAGGTGCCACCGGGGAGCTGTTTTTT. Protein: CASSLTGATGELFF.

CDR3 amino acids: CASSKTGTRGSGANVLTF. CDR3 coding DNA: TGTGCCAGCAGCAAAACCGGGACACGCGGCTCTGGGGCCAACGTCCTGACTTTC. The J gene is TRBJ2-6, the V gene TRBV7-2; possibly TRBD1 for D (6 bases). The CDR3 totals 18 residues. The V end was cut by 5 bases, the J end by 0 bases, with 17 bases between. From germline, CDR1 is SGHTA and CDR2 FQGNSA. Together with reference TRBV7-2 and TRBJ2-6, the CDR3 gives the full variable domain: GAGVSQSPSNKVTEKGKDVELRCDPISGHTALYWYRQSLGQGLEFLIYFQGNSAPDKSGLPSDRFSAERTGGSVSTLTIQRTQQEDSAVYLCASSKTGTRGSGANVLTFGAGSRLTVL.

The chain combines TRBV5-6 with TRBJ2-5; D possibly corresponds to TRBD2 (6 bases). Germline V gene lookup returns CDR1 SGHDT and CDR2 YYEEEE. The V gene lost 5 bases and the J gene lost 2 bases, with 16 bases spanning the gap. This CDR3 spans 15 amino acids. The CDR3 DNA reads TGTGCCAGCAGTTCCGTTACCGGGGGACAAGAGACCCAGTACTTC. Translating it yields CASSSVTGGQETQYF.

The CDR3 reads CASSRTTTYEQYF. In DNA form, the CDR3 reads TGTGCCAGCAGTAGGACCACCACCTACGAGCAGTACTTC. The V and J genes are TRBV6-5 and TRBJ2-7; D unclear. This CDR3 is built from 13 residues. Germline V gene data show CDR1 as MNHEY and CDR2 as SVGAGI. Trimming took off 5 bases at V and 2 bases at J, with 10 bases between the two ends.

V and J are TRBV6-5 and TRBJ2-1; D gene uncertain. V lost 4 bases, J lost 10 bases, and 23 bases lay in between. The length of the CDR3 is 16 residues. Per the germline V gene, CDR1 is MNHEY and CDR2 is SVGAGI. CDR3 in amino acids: CASSLTDQPRVGEQFF. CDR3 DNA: TGTGCCAGCAGTTTGACGGACCAGCCCCGTGTCGGCGAGCAGTTCTTC.

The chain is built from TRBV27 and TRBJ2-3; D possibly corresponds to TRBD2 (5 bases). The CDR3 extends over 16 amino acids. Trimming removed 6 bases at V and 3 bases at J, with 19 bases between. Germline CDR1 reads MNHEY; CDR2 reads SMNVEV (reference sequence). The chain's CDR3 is CASSYLPGMVTDTQYF. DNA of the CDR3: TGTGCCAGCAGCTACCTCCCGGGGATGGTGACAGATACGCAGTATTTT.

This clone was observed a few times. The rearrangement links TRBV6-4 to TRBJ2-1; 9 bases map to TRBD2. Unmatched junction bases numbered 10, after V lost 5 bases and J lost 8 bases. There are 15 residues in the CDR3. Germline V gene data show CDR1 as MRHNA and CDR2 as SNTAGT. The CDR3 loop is CASSLRGTSSDEQFF. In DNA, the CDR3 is TGTGCCAGCAGTTTGAGAGGGACTAGCTCCGATGAGCAGTTCTTC.